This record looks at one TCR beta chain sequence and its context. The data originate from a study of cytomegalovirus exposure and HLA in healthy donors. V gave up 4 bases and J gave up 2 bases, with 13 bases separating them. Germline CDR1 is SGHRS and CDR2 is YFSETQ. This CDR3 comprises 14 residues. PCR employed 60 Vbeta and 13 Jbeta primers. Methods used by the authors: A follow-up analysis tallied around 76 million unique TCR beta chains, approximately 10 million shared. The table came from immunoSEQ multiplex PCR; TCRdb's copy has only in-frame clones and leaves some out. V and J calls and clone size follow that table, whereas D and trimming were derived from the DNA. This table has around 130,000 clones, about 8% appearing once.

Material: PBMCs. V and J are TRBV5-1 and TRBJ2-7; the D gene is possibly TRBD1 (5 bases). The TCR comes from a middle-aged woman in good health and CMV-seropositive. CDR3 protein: CASSTDSPTYEQYF. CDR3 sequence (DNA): TGCGCCAGCAGCACTGACAGTCCCACCTACGAGCAGTACTTC.